The entry below gives a single T cell receptor beta chain sequence along with its context. In the authors' methods: By means of reference gene primer amplification, nucleated cell counts were estimated. Data came from immunoSEQ multiplex PCR; TCRdb stores just in-frame clones and leaves some out. That table is the source of V, J and clone size, and D and trimming were worked out from the DNA. The profile shows fewer than 250,000 clones, about four fifths of them singletons. This CDR3 contains 16 residues. Between the trimmed V and J ends, which lost 7 bases and 0 bases, there was a span of 18 bases. Germline CDR1 and CDR2: WSHSY and SAAADI. The data were taken from a study of blood T cell repertoires in COVID-19. In the study overall: Italy, Spain and the United States were the sources of the convalescent and acute COVID-19 samples.

V is TRBV10-2 and J is TRBJ1-1; D might be TRBD1 (5 bases). The sequenced sample was peripheral blood. The TCR sequence derives from a woman aged 70-85 years with acute or convalescent COVID-19. The CDR3 DNA reads as TGCGCCAGCACCGCCCCCCGGGGAGGGGTGAACACTGAAGCTTTCTTT. It translates to CASTAPRGGVNTEAFF.